This TCR beta chain originates from a study of control samples from healthy donors and cancer patients. TCRdb's table, derived via immunoSEQ multiplex PCR, lists solely in-frame clones and lacks some. The sample lists 70,000 to 85,000 clones, around 84% seen once, with 9.5% to 13% in the top ten. The CDR3 loop spans 15 amino acids. Trimming left V 0 bases short and J 0 bases short, with 7 bases between. The V gene's germline CDR1 is MRHNA and CDR2 SNTAGT. This receptor was taken from a man in his sixties with head and neck cancer. Input material: PBMCs. This sequence joins TRBV6-4 and TRBJ2-3; TRBD1 might be the D (5 bases). CDR3: CASSDSTGSTDTQYF. DNA for the CDR3: TGTGCCAGCAGTGACTCAACAGGTAGCACAGATACGCAGTATTTT.